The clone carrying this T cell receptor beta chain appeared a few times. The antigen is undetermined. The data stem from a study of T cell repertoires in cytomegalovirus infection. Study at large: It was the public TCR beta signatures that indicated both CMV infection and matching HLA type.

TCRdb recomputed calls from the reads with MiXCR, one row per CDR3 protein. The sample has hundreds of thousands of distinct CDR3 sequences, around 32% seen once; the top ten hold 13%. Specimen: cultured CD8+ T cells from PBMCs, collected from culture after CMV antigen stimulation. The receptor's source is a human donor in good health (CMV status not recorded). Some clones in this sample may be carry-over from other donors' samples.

The CDR3 DNA is TGTGCCAGCAGTTTATACGGGGAAGGGGTCACAGATACGCAGTATTTT. Its protein product is CASSLYGEGVTDTQYF. This sequence joins TRBV27 and TRBJ2-3, with D possibly called TRBD1 or TRBD2 (5 bases each). Germline V gene sequence: CDR1 MNHEY, CDR2 SMNVEV (reference sequence). V dropped 1 base and J dropped 2 bases, with 13 bases sitting between them. This CDR3 has 16 residues.